One and the same sample provided the 29 T cell receptor beta chains below, sequenced in a study of cytomegalovirus exposure and HLA in healthy donors. PCR primers comprised 60 Vbeta and 13 Jbeta primers. Generated by immunoSEQ multiplex PCR, the TCRdb table keeps only in-frame clones and is missing some. The data contain some 150,000 clones, almost 80% of them singletons. The sequenced sample consisted of PBMCs. Receptors were obtained from a male donor in good health and CMV-seronegative.

The rearrangement uses TRBV6-1 and TRBJ1-3; D remains ambiguous. Trimming left V 5 bases short and J 2 bases short, with 7 bases between. The germline CDR1 and CDR2 sequences are MNHNS and SASEGT. The CDR3 loop spans 13 amino acids. This CDR3 reads CASSSSAGNTIYF. The CDR3 bases are TGTGCCAGCAGTTCCTCCGCTGGAAACACCATATATTTT.

The sample holds a few counts of this clone. The chain couples TRBV18 to TRBJ1-3; maybe TRBD1 (6 bases). Germline V gene lookup returns CDR1 KGHSH and CDR2 LQKENI. The CDR3 runs to 17 residues. V was shortened by 3 bases and J by 3 bases, with 18 bases between the two germline ends. CDR3 protein: CASSPMGGRGSGNTIYF. Here the CDR3 DNA reads TGTGCCAGCTCACCTATGGGCGGCAGGGGAAGTGGAAACACCATATATTTT.

This clone was picked up one time. The rearrangement joins TRBV7-2 to TRBJ2-1; 15 bases match TRBD2. Germline V gene data show CDR1 as SGHTA and CDR2 as FQGNSA. This CDR3 has 16 amino acids. V lost 3 bases and J lost 10; bases outside the gene matches: 7. The CDR3 sequence is CASSFYSGTSGREQFF. CDR3 coding DNA: TGTGCCAGCAGCTTCTATTCCGGGACTAGCGGGAGGGAGCAGTTCTTC.

This clone was observed a handful of times. V usage is TRBV7-2 and J usage is TRBJ2-2; 14 bases align to TRBD2. With V trimmed by 10 bases and J by 5 bases, 9 bases remained unmatched. The germline gives CDR1 SGHTA, CDR2 FQGNSA. The CDR3 covers 16 residues. The CDR3 reads CATDRGLAGGTGELFF. The CDR3 DNA is TGTGCCACCGACCGAGGACTAGCGGGGGGAACCGGGGAGCTGTTTTTT. The full variable domain, its missing parts supplied by reference TRBV7-2 and TRBJ2-2, is GAGVSQSPSNKVTEKGKDVELRCDPISGHTALYWYRQSLGQGLEFLIYFQGNSAPDKSGLPSDRFSAERTGGSVSTLTIQRTQQEDSAVYLCATDRGLAGGTGELFFGEGSRLTVL.

The rearrangement links TRBV30 to TRBJ2-3; D is possibly TRBD1 (6 bases). CDR1 is GTSNPN and CDR2 is SVGIG in the germline V gene (reference sequence). The CDR3 loop spans 14 amino acids. The V end lost 5 bases, the J end lost 2 bases, and 14 bases lay between the germline ends. The CDR3 sequence is CAWGPRGPTDTQYF. In DNA form, the CDR3 reads TGTGCCTGGGGCCCCAGGGGACCCACAGATACGCAGTATTTT.

CDR3 sequence (DNA): TGTGCCAGCAGCGCAGCGGGGACCTACGAGCAGTACTTC. This codes for CASSAAGTYEQYF. V is TRBV9 and J is TRBJ2-7; 7 bases agree with TRBD2. The CDR3 has 13 amino acids. Germline V lookup: CDR1 SGDLS, CDR2 YYNGEE. V lost 3 bases, J lost 2 bases, and 2 bases stayed unmatched. The full variable domain, in which reference TRBV9 and TRBJ2-7 provide the parts outside the CDR3, is DSGVTQTPKHLITATGQRVTLRCSPRSGDLSVYWYQQSLDQGLQFLIQYYNGEERAKGNILERFSAQQFPDLHSELNLSSLELGDSALYFCASSAAGTYEQYFGPGTRLTVT.

This clone was counted a few times. This chain links TRBV19 with TRBJ2-7; the match to TRBD1 covers 9 bases. In germline, CDR1 is LNHDA, CDR2 SQIVND (reference sequence). The CDR3 loop spans 14 amino acids. The trim removed 5 bases at V and 4 bases at J, leaving 6 bases unmatched. The CDR3 is CASSSGTGNYEQYF. The CDR3 DNA sequence: TGTGCCAGTAGTTCCGGGACAGGGAATTACGAGCAGTACTTC. Together with reference TRBV19 and TRBJ2-7, the CDR3 gives the full variable domain: DGGITQSPKYLFRKEGQNVTLSCEQNLNHDAMYWYRQDPGQGLRLIYYSQIVNDFQKGDIAEGYSVSREKKESFPLTVTSAQKNPTAFYLCASSSGTGNYEQYFGPGTRLTVT.

The chain links TRBV27 to TRBJ1-1; 7 bases match TRBD1. Trimming at V came to 6 bases and at J to 0 bases, leaving 1 base not matched to a gene. The CDR3 totals 13 residues. Germline V gene lookup returns CDR1 MNHEY and CDR2 SMNVEV (reference sequence). CDR3 in DNA: TGTGCCAGCAGGGGACAGATGAACACTGAAGCTTTCTTT. The encoded protein is CASRGQMNTEAFF.

This clone was seen a handful of times. This rearrangement joins TRBV7-2 to TRBJ1-4, with 7 bases matching TRBD1. This CDR3 comprises 13 residues. V dropped 0 bases and J dropped 11; count of bases not matched to a gene: 3. Germline V lookup: CDR1 SGHTA, CDR2 FQGNSA. Written as DNA, the CDR3 is TGTGCCAGCAGCTTAGCCCAGGGGGAGAAACTGTTTTTT. Its protein is CASSLAQGEKLFF.

CDR3 DNA: TGTGCCACCGGGGACGGGAGCTCCTACAATGAGCAGTTCTTC. This sequence encodes CATGDGSSYNEQFF. The chain carries TRBV15 and TRBJ2-1, with D perhaps matching TRBD2 (6 bases). Germline-derived CDR1 and CDR2 are LNHNV and YYDKDF (reference sequence). Trimming took off 8 bases at V and 0 bases at J, with 11 bases between the two ends. This CDR3 has 14 residues.

The count of this clone is one. The gene calls are TRBV7-3 and TRBJ2-1; 7 bases line up with TRBD2. The CDR3 is 17 amino acids. Germline values: CDR1 SGHTA, CDR2 FQGTGA. V shed 2 bases, J shed 7 bases, and the junction held 14 bases outside the gene matches. Here the CDR3 reads CASSLGEEAGIRNEQFF. In DNA form, the CDR3 reads TGTGCCAGCAGCTTAGGGGAGGAAGCGGGGATTAGGAATGAGCAGTTCTTC.

J is TRBJ2-5 and V is TRBV29-1, with TRBD1 as a possible D gene (6 bases). Germline assignment: CDR1 SQVTM and CDR2 ANQGSEA. Trimming removed 6 bases at V and 9 bases at J, with 14 bases between. This CDR3 region has 11 residues. The CDR3 region has the DNA TGCAGCGTAGGACAGACGTGGTCCCAGTACTTC. Translation: CSVGQTWSQYF.

The chain has TRBV27 and TRBJ1-2, with D possibly matching TRBD1 (6 bases). Germline V gene sequence: CDR1 MNHEY, CDR2 SMNVEV (reference sequence). With 4 bases removed from V and 4 bases from J, the gap between germline ends came to 19 bases. The CDR3 totals 16 residues. The chain's CDR3 is CASSSQTGMGLYGYTF. The DNA for the CDR3 is TGTGCCAGCAGTTCGCAAACAGGGATGGGGCTCTATGGCTACACCTTC.

J is TRBJ2-1 and V is TRBV27, with 8 positions matching TRBD1. CDR1 is MNHEY, CDR2 SMNVEV, per germline (reference sequence). V shed 6 bases and J 3 bases; nucleotides not matched to a gene: 7. The CDR3 runs to 15 residues. The DNA of the CDR3 is TGTGCCAGCAGCCACACAGGGGGTGACTACAATGAGCAGTTCTTC. Protein product: CASSHTGGDYNEQFF.

The CDR3 region has the DNA TGTGCCAGCAGTTCTCCGGGACACATTTCCATGAACACTGAAGCTTTCTTT. Amino acids: CASSSPGHISMNTEAFF. The chain links TRBV27 to TRBJ1-1, with D tentatively TRBD1 (6 bases). V dropped 4 bases and J dropped 0 bases, with 18 bases sitting between them. The CDR3 runs to 17 residues. From germline, CDR1 is MNHEY and CDR2 SMNVEV (reference sequence).

This sequence joins TRBV7-2 and TRBJ1-5; 7 bases match TRBD1. The germline V gene has CDR1 SGHTA and CDR2 FQGNSA. The CDR3 length is 15 residues. V was pared by 5 bases and J by 2 bases, with 6 bases of the junction left unmatched. In nucleotides, the CDR3 is TGTGCCAGCAGCCCCTACAGGGGTGGCAATCAGCCCCAGCATTTT. It yields the protein CASSPYRGGNQPQHF.

The chain recombines TRBV13 with TRBJ1-2, with 10 bases matching TRBD1. Losses at the gene ends were 5 bases for V and 5 bases for J; bases not matched to a gene: 8. CDR3 length: 15 amino acids. Germline values: CDR1 PRHDT, CDR2 FYEKMQ (reference sequence). The CDR3 nucleotides read TGTGCCAGCAGCACCCGACAGGGGGCGAGGTATGGCTACACCTTC. Translating it yields CASSTRQGARYGYTF. Complete variable domain (other parts from reference TRBV13 and TRBJ1-2): AAGVIQSPRHLIKEKRETATLKCYPIPRHDTVYWYQQGPGQDPQFLISFYEKMQSDKGSIPDRFSAQQFSDYHSELNMSSLELGDSALYFCASSTRQGARYGYTFGSGTRLTVV.

The rearrangement joins TRBV6-5 to TRBJ2-1; 8 bases are a match to TRBD1. The CDR3 is made up of 14 amino acids. CDR1 and CDR2 from the germline V gene are MNHEY and SVGAGI. The J segment lost 8 bases and the V segment lost 6 bases, leaving 9 bases of the junction unmatched. The CDR3 region has the DNA TGTGCCAGCAGCCAGACTGACAGGGGCGATGAGCAGTTCTTC. Translated: CASSQTDRGDEQFF.

The V call is TRBV19, the J call TRBJ1-1; D possibly corresponds to TRBD1 (5 bases). The CDR3 consists of 13 residues. The V gene lost 7 bases and the J gene lost 4 bases, with 13 bases spanning the gap. Germline V gene sequence: CDR1 LNHDA, CDR2 SQIVND (reference sequence). The CDR3 DNA reads TGTGCCAGTACAGGGATATGGGTCACTGAAGCTTTCTTT. This translates into CASTGIWVTEAFF.

To note about this clone: The sample carries other DNA sequences with the same CDR3. This sequence joins TRBV19 and TRBJ2-5, with 9 nucleotides matching TRBD2. This CDR3 spans 17 amino acids. Trimming cost V 2 bases and J 0 bases; bases outside gene matches: 7. Germline V lookup: CDR1 LNHDA, CDR2 SQIVND (reference sequence). CDR3 sequence: CASSIIGSGGDQETQYF. In DNA form, the CDR3 reads TGTGCCAGTAGTATAATAGGTAGCGGGGGAGACCAAGAGACCCAGTACTTC.

The chain couples TRBV19 to TRBJ2-2, with D unresolved. From germline, CDR1 is LNHDA and CDR2 SQIVND (reference sequence). The CDR3 runs to 13 residues. The V gene lost 5 bases and the J gene lost 6 bases, with 10 bases spanning the gap. CDR3 sequence: CASSLRFPGELFF. The DNA for the CDR3 is TGTGCCAGTAGTCTCAGGTTCCCCGGGGAGCTGTTTTTT.

In its sample, this clone was seen a few times. The chain uses TRBV28 and TRBJ1-1; D is perhaps TRBD1 (5 bases). The CDR3 covers 15 residues. The germline V gene encodes CDR1 MDHEN and CDR2 SYDVKM. V was trimmed by 6 bases and J by 7 bases, leaving 21 bases between them. DNA for the CDR3: TGTGCCAGCAGGGGTTATCGCGGCCTAACAGGTGAAGCTTTCTTT. Translation: CASRGYRGLTGEAFF.

CDR3 in amino acids: CAWSPTGAFEGYTF. CDR3 DNA: TGTGCCTGGAGCCCGACAGGGGCCTTCGAGGGCTACACCTTC. The V and J genes are TRBV30 and TRBJ1-2; TRBD1 aligns across 8 bases. The CDR3 has 14 amino acids. J gave up 8 bases and V 3 bases, and 11 bases lay outside the gene matches. Germline lookup yields CDR1 GTSNPN and CDR2 SVGIG (reference sequence).

V is TRBV19 and J is TRBJ1-4, with 12 bases aligning to TRBD1. Germline lookup yields CDR1 LNHDA and CDR2 SQIVND (reference sequence). The CDR3 has 16 residues. The junction had 7 bases not matched to a gene; V was cut back by 3 bases and J by 8 bases. The CDR3 loop is CASSISPGTGGEKLFF. In nucleotides, the CDR3 is TGTGCCAGTAGTATTTCCCCCGGGACAGGGGGCGAAAAACTGTTTTTT.

The rearrangement uses TRBV2 and TRBJ2-2; TRBD1 might be the D (6 bases). Between the trimmed V and J ends, which lost 6 bases and 4 bases, there was a span of 15 bases. The germline gives CDR1 SNHLY, CDR2 FYNNEI. The CDR3 loop spans 15 amino acids. In DNA form, the CDR3 reads TGTGCCAGCAGCGACCAGGGGTTGACCACCGGGGAGCTGTTTTTT. This encodes CASSDQGLTTGELFF.

The rearrangement uses TRBV10-3 and TRBJ2-5; 7 bases are shared with TRBD1. Trimming removed 3 bases from V and 3 bases from J; junction bases left unmatched: 1. Germline CDR1 is ENHRY and CDR2 is SYGVKD. CDR3 length: 13 residues. The CDR3 loop is CAISEGTEETQYF. The CDR3 bases are TGTGCCATCAGTGAAGGGACAGAAGAGACCCAGTACTTC.

As regards this clone: This CDR3 is also generated by other DNA sequences in the sample. J is TRBJ2-1 and V is TRBV6-6; no clear D gene. Looked up from germline, CDR1 is MNHNY and CDR2 is SVGAGI (reference sequence). This CDR3 spans 14 amino acids. Trimming left V 3 bases short and J 0 bases short, with 6 bases between. CDR3 in amino acids: CASSYTGSYNEQFF. DNA for the CDR3: TGTGCCAGCAGTTATACGGGCTCCTACAATGAGCAGTTCTTC.

This clone was seen only once. This CDR3 is CASSPHQTGMNTEAFF. Here the CDR3 DNA reads TGTGCCAGCAGCCCGCACCAGACAGGGATGAACACTGAAGCTTTCTTT. The chain carries TRBV7-9 and TRBJ1-1; 7 bases fit TRBD1. The J segment lost 0 bases and the V segment lost 5 bases, leaving 9 bases of the junction unmatched. Germline CDR1 SEHNR, CDR2 FQNEAQ (reference sequence). The CDR3 has 16 amino acids.

The V call is TRBV19, the J call TRBJ2-5, with D maybe TRBD2 (6 bases). The ends were cut back, 2 bases at V and 5 bases at J, with 24 bases in the middle. Germline values: CDR1 LNHDA, CDR2 SQIVND (reference sequence). CDR3 length: 18 residues. CDR3 sequence reads: CASSIRFGKEGARETQYF. The CDR3 region has the DNA TGTGCCAGTAGTATACGTTTCGGAAAGGAGGGCGCGAGGGAGACCCAGTACTTC.